This T cell receptor beta chain is drawn from a study of PD-1 blockade in classical Hodgkin lymphoma (dated by TCRdb to 2019 to 2021). Concerning the study at large: The study used TCR beta sequencing and CyTOF to define a peripheral blood immune signature of response to PD-1 blockade in classical Hodgkin lymphoma. On the study overall, not on this receptor specifically: Only a single clinical trial cohort was studied, and what caused the repertoire differences, possibly disease activity or prior therapy, remained undefined. Baseline TCR diversity was reported as lower in newly diagnosed patients than in healthy donors, and lower still in relapsed/refractory patients.

From the cysteine up to the phenylalanine, the CDR3 has a length of 16 residues. Only the CDR3 DNA stays, 48 bases, in frame from base 1. Here V drops 1 base and J drops 7 bases, and the junction holds 9 bases not matched to any gene. CDR1 is given as SEHNR and CDR2 as FQNEAQ, both from the germline V gene (reference sequence). Explained via the paper, the time point label denotes: newly diagnosed, previously untreated cHL patient sample. A Miltenyi CD4+ T cell isolation kit was used for magnetic negative selection to purify CD4+ T cells from thawed PBMCs. As a comparison group for the relapsed/refractory trial patients, PBMCs were sequenced from patients with newly diagnosed, previously untreated classical Hodgkin lymphoma. Peripheral blood was collected in 8 mL Vacutainer Cell Preparation Tubes, from which PBMCs were isolated by centrifugation and then cryopreserved. Purified CD4+ and CD8+ fractions were prepared only for cases where an additional PBMC sample was available. Magnetically labelled cells were depleted on LS columns in a quadroMACS separator, and the flow-through was collected as the purified fraction.

Genomic DNA was extracted with the Qiagen DNeasy kit from unsorted PBMCs and from negatively selected CD4+ and CD8+ fractions. Using primers that anneal to V and J segments, immunoSEQ multiplex PCR amplified the TCR beta CDR3 regions. Amplification bias was minimized using a synthetic immune receptor repertoire, and residual bias was removed computationally after sequencing. The study's own analysis went as follows. Repertoire diversity was quantified as the Shannon entropy index using custom Python scripts. Unsorted, CD4+ and CD8+ repertoires were analyzed separately, except in combined analyses where CD4+ and CD8+ sequences were merged in silico. The source is immuneACCESS, and TCRdb retained only in-frame sequences with V and J called. Part of the clones is not carried over; for the studies checked, unresolved V genes explain less than half of this, and the remainder is unexplained. From that table come the V and J calls and clone size; the DNA was used to work out D and trimming. A total of approximately 16,000 clones appear in this sample, about 86% of them only once. The ten most abundant clones make up roughly 0.88% of the sample.

As for this clone: Its antigen target is currently unknown. Base-call qualities are not available, and no considerably larger clone is one nucleotide away.

The sample was CD4+ T cells from blood. The receptor's source is a human donor with classical Hodgkin lymphoma. The chain uses TRBV7-9 and TRBJ2-1; TRBD2 aligns with 8 central bases. In nucleotides, the sequence is TGTGCCAGCAGCTTAGGGACAGCGGGAGCGGGGAATGAGCAGTTCTTC. This is translated as CASSLGTAGAGNEQFF.